This T cell receptor (beta chain) emerged from a study of cytomegalovirus exposure and HLA in healthy donors. Overall study context: A prior analysis found about 110 million unique TCR beta sequences from approximately 200 million T cells. Study-wide findings and caveats: Later analysis associated a missense DCLRE1C variant with TCR beta V- and J-gene trimming. Listed as cytomegalovirus-associated were 170 or so TCR beta chains.

A remark on this clone: What it binds is unknown.

CDR1 and CDR2 from the germline V gene are MNHEY and SVGAGI. The CDR3 runs to 13 residues. The V gene lost 2 bases and the J gene lost 4 bases, with 9 bases spanning the gap. The PCR used 60 Vbeta and 13 Jbeta primers. TCRdb's table, derived via immunoSEQ multiplex PCR, lists solely in-frame clones and lacks some. The sample contains about 120,000 clones, less than 80% of which appear only once. Healthy bone marrow donors made up the donors. The sample consisted of PBMCs. This sequence was found in a woman aged 25-40 years in good health and CMV-seronegative. The chain employs TRBV6-5 and TRBJ2-7, with unresolved D. The DNA for the CDR3 is TGTGCCAGCAGTTACCCTCCGTCTTACGAGCAGTACTTC. Its translation is CASSYPPSYEQYF.